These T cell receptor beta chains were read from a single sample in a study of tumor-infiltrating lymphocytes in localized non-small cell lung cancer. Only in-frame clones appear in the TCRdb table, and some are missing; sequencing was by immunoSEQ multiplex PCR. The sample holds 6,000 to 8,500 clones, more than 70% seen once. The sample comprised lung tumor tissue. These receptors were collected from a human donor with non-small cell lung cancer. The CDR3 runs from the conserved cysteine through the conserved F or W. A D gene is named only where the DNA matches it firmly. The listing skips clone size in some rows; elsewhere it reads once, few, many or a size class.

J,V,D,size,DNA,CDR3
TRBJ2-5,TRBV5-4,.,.,TGTGCCAGCAGCCCCCGGAGACTAACCACACAAGAGACCCAGTACTTC,CASSPRRLTTQETQYF
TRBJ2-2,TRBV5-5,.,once,TGTGCCAGCAGTTATACAGAAATCGGGGAGCTGTTTTTT,CASSYTEIGELFF
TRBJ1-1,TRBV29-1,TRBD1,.,TGCAGCGTCCGGGACAGGGGATACACTGAAGCTTTCTTT,CSVRDRGYTEAFF
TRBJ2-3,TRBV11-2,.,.,TGTGCCAGCAGCGCCTTTGGAGGTACGCAGTATTTT,CASSAFGGTQYF
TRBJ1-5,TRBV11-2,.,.,TGTGCCAGCAGCTTAGGAGACAATCGGCCCCAGCATTTT,CASSLGDNRPQHF
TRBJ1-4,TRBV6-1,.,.,TGTGCCAGCAGTGCAATATCCGGGACACTCCTGATGGGGACTAATGAAAAACTGTTTTTT,CASSAISGTLLMGTNEKLFF
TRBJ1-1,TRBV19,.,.,TGTGCCAGTAGTATTATCGGGACAACCAACACTGAAGCTTTCTTT,CASSIIGTTNTEAFF
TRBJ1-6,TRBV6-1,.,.,TGTGCCAGCAGTGTAACGGGCCAAGGCTCCTATAATTCACCCCTCCACTTT,CASSVTGQGSYNSPLHF
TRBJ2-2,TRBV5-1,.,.,TGCGCCAGCAGGCGGAGGAACACCGGGGAGCTGTTTTTT,CASRRRNTGELFF
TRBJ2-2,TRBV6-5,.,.,TGTGCCAGCAGTTTCAAGCGGACCAACACCGGGGAGCTGTTTTTT,CASSFKRTNTGELFF
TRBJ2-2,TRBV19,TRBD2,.,TGTGCCAGTCACCTAGCGGGGGGCACCGGGGAGCTGTTTTTT,CASHLAGGTGELFF
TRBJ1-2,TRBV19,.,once,TGTGCCAGTAGTAAAGGGACGACGGGGAACTATGGCTACACCTTC,CASSKGTTGNYGYTF
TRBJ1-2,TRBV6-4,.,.,TGTGCCAGCAGTGACTCGATACAGGGACTAGGGGGCTACACCTTC,CASSDSIQGLGGYTF
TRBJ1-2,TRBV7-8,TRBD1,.,TGTGCCAGCAGCCCGTCGGGACAGGGGGCGTCTGTTATCTATGGCTACACCTTC,CASSPSGQGASVIYGYTF
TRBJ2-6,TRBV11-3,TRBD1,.,TGTGCCAGCAGCCTCGGGACAGGGCGAAACTCTGGGGCCAACGTCCTGACTTTC,CASSLGTGRNSGANVLTF
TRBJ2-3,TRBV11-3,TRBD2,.,TGTGCCAGCAGCTTAGGCGCTAGCGGGGGGGCTACAGATACGCAGTATTTT,CASSLGASGGATDTQYF
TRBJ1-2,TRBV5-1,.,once,TGCGCCAGCAGCTTGGAATCCAGGGTTGGCTACACCTTC,CASSLESRVGYTF
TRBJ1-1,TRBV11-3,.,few,TGTGCCAGCAGCTTAGATAGGGCTAGTGGAACTGAAGCTTTCTTT,CASSLDRASGTEAFF
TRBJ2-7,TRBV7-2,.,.,TGTGCCAGCAGCTTAGGAGGGATCCCTACCTACGAGCAGTACTTC,CASSLGGIPTYEQYF
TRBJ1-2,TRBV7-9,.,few,TGTGCCAGCAGCTTAGTGACAGCTAACTATGGCTACACCTTC,CASSLVTANYGYTF
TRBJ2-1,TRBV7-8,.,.,TGTGCCAGCAGCTTAGCTGACAATGAGCAGTTCTTC,CASSLADNEQFF
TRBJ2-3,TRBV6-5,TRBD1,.,TGTGCCAGTGCGGGACAGGGGCCGGATACGCAGTATTTT,CASAGQGPDTQYF
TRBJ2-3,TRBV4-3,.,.,TGCGCCAGCAGCCAAGACGGGGGCACAGATACGCAGTATTTT,CASSQDGGTDTQYF
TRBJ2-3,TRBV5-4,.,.,TGTGCCAGCAGCCCCTACACGTCTAGCACAGATACGCAGTATTTT,CASSPYTSSTDTQYF
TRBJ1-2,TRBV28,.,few,TGTGCCAGCAGTTGGGGGGCCTCCCAATATGGCTACACCTTC,CASSWGASQYGYTF
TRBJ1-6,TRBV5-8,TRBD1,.,TGTGCCAGCAGCCTGGGACAGAATAATTCACCCCTCCACTTT,CASSLGQNNSPLHF
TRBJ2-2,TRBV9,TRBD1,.,TGTGCCAGCAGCCCCCACTTGACAGGGCTCGGGGAGCTGTTTTTT,CASSPHLTGLGELFF
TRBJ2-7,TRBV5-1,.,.,TGCGCCAGCAGGGTGGGAGGGGGGCCCGCCTACGAGCAGTACTTC,CASRVGGGPAYEQYF
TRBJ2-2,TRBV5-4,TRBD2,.,TGTGCCACCACCCGGGGGACTAGCGGGGGGGAAAACACCGGGGAGCTGTTTTTT,CATTRGTSGGENTGELFF
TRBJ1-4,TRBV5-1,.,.,TGCGCCAGCAGCTTGGGGGCTAATGAAAAACTGTTTTTT,CASSLGANEKLFF
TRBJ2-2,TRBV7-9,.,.,TGTGCCAGCAGCTCCCGTGAGGGCAACACCGGGGAGCTGTTTTTT,CASSSREGNTGELFF
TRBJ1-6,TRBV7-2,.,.,TGTGCCAGCAGCTTAGAGGCGTTTAATTCACCCCTCCACTTT,CASSLEAFNSPLHF
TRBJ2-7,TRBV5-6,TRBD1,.,TGTGCCAGCAGCTTGGCGGGACAGGGCGACGAGCAGTACTTC,CASSLAGQGDEQYF
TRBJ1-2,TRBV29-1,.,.,TGCAGCGTTTTTATCCTCCCCGCCACTAACTATGGCTACACCTTC,CSVFILPATNYGYTF
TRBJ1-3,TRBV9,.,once,TGTGCCAGCAGCGTAGGAGTGACACCGAGCTCTGGAAACACCATATATTTT,CASSVGVTPSSGNTIYF
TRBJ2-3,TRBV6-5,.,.,TGTGCCAGCAGTTACGAGGGCCGAGTATCAGATACGCAGTATTTT,CASSYEGRVSDTQYF
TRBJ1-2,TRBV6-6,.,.,TGTGCCAGCAGGATGAGGGATAGCTATGGCTACACCTTC,CASRMRDSYGYTF